The entry below gives a single TCR beta chain sequence along with its context. What it binds is unknown. The CDR3 has 13 residues. V shed 5 bases and J shed 2 bases, with 9 bases lying between them. The germline gives CDR1 MNHNY, CDR2 SVGAGI (reference sequence). PCR amplification relied on 60 Vbeta primers (plus 13 Jbeta primers). Clones were read by immunoSEQ multiplex PCR, and TCRdb kept only the in-frame ones, dropping some. The repertoire has tens of thousands of clones, around 85% of them found once; the top ten carry about 2.5%. The record originates from a study of cytomegalovirus exposure and HLA in healthy donors. Across the study: Some 85 million unique TCRs, all from HLA-typed donors, were included in an early release of the data. Among the roughly 400 genotyped donors, 81% were placed in the Caucasian-associated ancestry cluster. Study-level results: TCR beta V segments were, for the most part, productive about 87% or about 30% of the time in an earlier analysis. In a later analysis, several top co-occurrence clusters appeared linked to parvovirus B19, influenza, CMV and Epstein-Barr virus.

The rearrangement joins TRBV6-6 to TRBJ2-5; weak D call: TRBD1 (5 bases). This sequence originates from a man aged 25-45 years in good health and CMV-seronegative. Sequenced: PBMCs. The CDR3 loop reads CASSLGVQETQYF. CDR3 DNA sequence: TGTGCCAGCAGTCTAGGGGTACAAGAGACCCAGTACTTC.